This TCR beta chain was identified in a study of OX40 agonist ivuxolimab in advanced cancers. Study-level information: Patients got intravenous ivuxolimab at 0.01 to 10 mg/kg every 2 weeks. Melanoma, hepatocellular carcinoma, head and neck or renal cell cancer occurred in dose-escalation patients. Prior therapy, whether anti-PD-1, anti-PD-L1 or anti-CTLA-4, was allowed, and approximately 37% had some.

The method was immunoSEQ multiplex PCR; TCRdb's version includes in-frame clones alone and lacks a portion of them. The table records approximately 61,000 clones, roughly 80% of them present only once. The germline V gene has CDR1 MNHNS and CDR2 SASEGT. The V gene lost 2 bases and the J gene lost 6 bases, with 11 bases spanning the gap. The CDR3 sequence is 14 residues long. Points from the study as a whole: Researchers report that CD8+ T cells had, on average, more expanded clones than CD4+.

Notes on this clone: Its cognate antigen is unknown.

The material sequenced was CD4+ or CD8+ T cells sorted from blood, taken in a trial of the OX40 agonist ivuxolimab. The chain combines TRBV6-1 with TRBJ1-5; D remains ambiguous. The sequence derives from an adult with an advanced solid tumor such as melanoma, head and neck, liver or kidney cancer. CDR3 nucleotide sequence: TGTGCCAGCAGTGAATGGTCGGGGTTTCAGCCCCAGCATTTT. This translates into CASSEWSGFQPQHF.